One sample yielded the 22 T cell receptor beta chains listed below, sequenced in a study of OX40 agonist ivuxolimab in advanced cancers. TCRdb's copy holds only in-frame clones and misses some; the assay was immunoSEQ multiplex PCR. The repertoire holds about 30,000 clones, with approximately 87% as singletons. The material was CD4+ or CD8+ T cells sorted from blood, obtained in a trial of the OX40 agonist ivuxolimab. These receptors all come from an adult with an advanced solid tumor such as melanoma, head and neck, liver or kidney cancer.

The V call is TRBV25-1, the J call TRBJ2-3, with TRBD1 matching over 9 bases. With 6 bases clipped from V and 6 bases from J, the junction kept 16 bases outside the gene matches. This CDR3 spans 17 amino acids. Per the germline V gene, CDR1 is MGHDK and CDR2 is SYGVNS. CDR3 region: CASRDRGEASRMDTQYF. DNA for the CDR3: TGTGCCAGCAGGGACAGGGGCGAGGCATCCCGGATGGATACGCAGTATTTT.

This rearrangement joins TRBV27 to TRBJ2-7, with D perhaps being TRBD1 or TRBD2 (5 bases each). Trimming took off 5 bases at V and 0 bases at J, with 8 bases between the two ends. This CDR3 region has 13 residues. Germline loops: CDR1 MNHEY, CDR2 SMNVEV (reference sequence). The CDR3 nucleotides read TGTGCCAGCAGTCGGGACGGCTCCTACGAGCAGTACTTC. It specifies CASSRDGSYEQYF.

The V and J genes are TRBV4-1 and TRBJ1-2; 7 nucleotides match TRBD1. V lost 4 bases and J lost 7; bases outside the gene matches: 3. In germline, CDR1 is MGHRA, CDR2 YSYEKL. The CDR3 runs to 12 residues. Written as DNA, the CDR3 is TGCGCCAGCAGCCCAGACAGGGTTGGCTACACCTTC. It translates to CASSPDRVGYTF.

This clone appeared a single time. The CDR3 nucleotides read TGTGCCAGCAGACCATATACAGATACGCAGTATTTT. Residues: CASRPYTDTQYF. The chain combines TRBV28 with TRBJ2-3; D is unclear. Trimming took off 6 bases at V and 3 bases at J, with 7 bases between the two ends. CDR1 MDHEN and CDR2 SYDVKM come from the germline V gene. The CDR3 has 12 residues.

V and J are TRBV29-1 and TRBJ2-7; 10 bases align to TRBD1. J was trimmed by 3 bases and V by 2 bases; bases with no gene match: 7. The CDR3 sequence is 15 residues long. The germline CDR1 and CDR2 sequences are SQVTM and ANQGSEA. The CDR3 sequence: CSVEIFDRGLYEQYF. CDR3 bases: TGCAGCGTTGAAATTTTCGACAGGGGGCTCTACGAGCAGTACTTC.

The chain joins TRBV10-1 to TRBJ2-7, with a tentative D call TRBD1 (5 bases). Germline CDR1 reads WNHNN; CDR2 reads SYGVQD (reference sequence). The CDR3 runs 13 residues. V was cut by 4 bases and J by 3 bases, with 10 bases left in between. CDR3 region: CASSAQDGYEQYF. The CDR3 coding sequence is TGCGCCAGCAGTGCACAGGACGGCTACGAGCAGTACTTC.

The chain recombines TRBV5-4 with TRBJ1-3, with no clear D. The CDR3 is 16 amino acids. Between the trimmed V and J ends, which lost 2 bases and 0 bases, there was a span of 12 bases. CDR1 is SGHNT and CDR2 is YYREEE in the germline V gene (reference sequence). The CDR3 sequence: CASSLERVLSGNTIYF. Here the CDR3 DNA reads TGTGCCAGCAGCTTAGAAAGGGTCCTCTCTGGAAACACCATATATTTT.

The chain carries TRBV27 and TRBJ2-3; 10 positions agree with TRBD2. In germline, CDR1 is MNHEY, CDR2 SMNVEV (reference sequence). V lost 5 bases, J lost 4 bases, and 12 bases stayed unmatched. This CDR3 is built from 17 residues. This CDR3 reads CASSPYLAGVLADTQYF. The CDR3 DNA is TGTGCCAGCAGTCCCTATCTAGCGGGAGTTTTAGCAGATACGCAGTATTTT.

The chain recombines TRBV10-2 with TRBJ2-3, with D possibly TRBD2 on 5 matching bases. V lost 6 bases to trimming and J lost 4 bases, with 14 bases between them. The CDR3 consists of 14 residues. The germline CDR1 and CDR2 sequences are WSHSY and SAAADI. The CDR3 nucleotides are TGCGCCAGCAGCCAGGCGCTGAGGGCAGATACGCAGTATTTT. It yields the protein CASSQALRADTQYF.

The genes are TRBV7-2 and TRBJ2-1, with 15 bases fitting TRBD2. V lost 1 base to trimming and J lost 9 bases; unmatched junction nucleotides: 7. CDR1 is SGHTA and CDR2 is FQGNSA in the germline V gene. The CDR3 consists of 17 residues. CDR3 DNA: TGTGCCAGCAGCTTAGTCTGGGGACTAGCGGGAGGTGGTGAGCAGTTCTTC. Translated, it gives CASSLVWGLAGGGEQFF.

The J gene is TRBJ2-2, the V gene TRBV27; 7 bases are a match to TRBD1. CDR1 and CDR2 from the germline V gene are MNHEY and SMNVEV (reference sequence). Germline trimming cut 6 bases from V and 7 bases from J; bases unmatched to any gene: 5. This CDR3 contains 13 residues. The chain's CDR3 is CASSKGASGELFF. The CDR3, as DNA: TGTGCCAGCAGCAAGGGGGCCAGCGGGGAGCTGTTTTTT.

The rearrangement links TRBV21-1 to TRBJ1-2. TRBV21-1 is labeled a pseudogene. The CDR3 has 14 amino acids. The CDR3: CASSKVTCPYGYTF. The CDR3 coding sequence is TGTGCCAGCAGCAAAGTTACCTGCCCCTATGGCTACACCTTC.

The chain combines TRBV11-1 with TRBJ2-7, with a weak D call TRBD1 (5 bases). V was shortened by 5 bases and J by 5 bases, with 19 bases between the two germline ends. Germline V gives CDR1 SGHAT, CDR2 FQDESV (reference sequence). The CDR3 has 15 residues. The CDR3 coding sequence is TGTGCCAGCAGCCCCCGTAGGGGCGCGGCCCACGAGCAGTACTTC. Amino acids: CASSPRRGAAHEQYF.

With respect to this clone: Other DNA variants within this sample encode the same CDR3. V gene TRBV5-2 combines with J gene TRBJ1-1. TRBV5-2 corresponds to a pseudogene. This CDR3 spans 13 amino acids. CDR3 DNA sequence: TGCGCCAGCAGCCGGATGGAGAACACTGAAGCTTTCTTT. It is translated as CASSRMENTEAFF.

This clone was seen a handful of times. In nucleotides, the CDR3 is TGTGCCAGCCGTACAGGAGGTGGAAACACCATATATTTT. It is translated as CASRTGGGNTIYF. The rearrangement joins TRBV6-5 to TRBJ1-3, with D tentatively TRBD1 (5 bases). CDR3 size: 13 residues. CDR1 MNHEY and CDR2 SVGAGI come from the germline V gene. The V gene lost 8 bases and the J gene lost 3 bases, with 11 bases spanning the gap.

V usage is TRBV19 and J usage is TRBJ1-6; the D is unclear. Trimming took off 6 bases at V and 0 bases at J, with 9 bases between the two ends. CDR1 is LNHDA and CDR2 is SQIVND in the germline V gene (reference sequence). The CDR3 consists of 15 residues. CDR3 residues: CASSPRGSYNSPLHF. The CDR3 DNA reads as TGTGCCAGTAGCCCCAGAGGCTCCTATAATTCACCCCTCCACTTT.

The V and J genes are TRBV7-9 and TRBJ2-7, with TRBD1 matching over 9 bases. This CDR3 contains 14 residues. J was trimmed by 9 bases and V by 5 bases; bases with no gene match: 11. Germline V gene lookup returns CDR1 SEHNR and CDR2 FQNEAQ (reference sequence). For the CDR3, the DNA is TGTGCCAGCAGCCAGGAGGGACAGGGTCTTTCGCAGTACTTC. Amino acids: CASSQEGQGLSQYF. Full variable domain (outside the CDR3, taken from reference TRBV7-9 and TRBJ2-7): DTGVSQNPRHKITKRGQNVTFRCDPISEHNRLYWYRQTLGQGPEFLTYFQNEAQLEKSRLLSDRFSAERPKGSFSTLEIQRTEQGDSAMYLCASSQEGQGLSQYFGPGTRLTVT.

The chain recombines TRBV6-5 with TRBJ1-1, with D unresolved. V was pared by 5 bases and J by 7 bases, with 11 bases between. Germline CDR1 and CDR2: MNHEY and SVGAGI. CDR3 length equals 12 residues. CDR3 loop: CASSPGPVEAFF. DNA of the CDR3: TGTGCCAGCAGTCCCGGGCCTGTTGAAGCTTTCTTT.

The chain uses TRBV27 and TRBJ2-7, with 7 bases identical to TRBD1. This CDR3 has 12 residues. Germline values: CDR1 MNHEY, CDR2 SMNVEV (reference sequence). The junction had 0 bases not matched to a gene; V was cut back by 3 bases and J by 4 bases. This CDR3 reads CASSLTGYEQYF. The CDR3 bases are TGTGCCAGCAGTTTGACAGGGTACGAGCAGTACTTC.

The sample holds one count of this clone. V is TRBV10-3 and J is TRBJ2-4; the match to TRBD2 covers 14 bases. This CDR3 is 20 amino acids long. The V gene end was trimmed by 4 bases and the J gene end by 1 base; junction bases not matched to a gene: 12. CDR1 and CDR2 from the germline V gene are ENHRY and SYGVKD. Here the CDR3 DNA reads TGTGCCATCAGTGCGTCCGGGACTAGCGGGAGTTATGGGGCCAAAAACATTCAGTACTTC. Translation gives CAISASGTSGSYGAKNIQYF.

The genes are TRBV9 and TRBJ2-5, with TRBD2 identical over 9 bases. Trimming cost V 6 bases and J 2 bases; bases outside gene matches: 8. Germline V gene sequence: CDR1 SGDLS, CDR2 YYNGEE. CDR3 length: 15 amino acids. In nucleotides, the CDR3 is TGTGCCAGCACTCCTAGCGGGACCATACAAGAGACCCAGTACTTC. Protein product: CASTPSGTIQETQYF.

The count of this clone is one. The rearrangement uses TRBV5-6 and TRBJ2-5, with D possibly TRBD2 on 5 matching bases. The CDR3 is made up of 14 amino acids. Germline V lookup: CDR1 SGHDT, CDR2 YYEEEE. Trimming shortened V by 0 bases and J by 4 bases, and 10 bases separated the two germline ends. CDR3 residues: CASSLAVGRETQYF. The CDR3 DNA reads TGTGCCAGCAGCTTGGCGGTGGGGAGAGAGACCCAGTACTTC.